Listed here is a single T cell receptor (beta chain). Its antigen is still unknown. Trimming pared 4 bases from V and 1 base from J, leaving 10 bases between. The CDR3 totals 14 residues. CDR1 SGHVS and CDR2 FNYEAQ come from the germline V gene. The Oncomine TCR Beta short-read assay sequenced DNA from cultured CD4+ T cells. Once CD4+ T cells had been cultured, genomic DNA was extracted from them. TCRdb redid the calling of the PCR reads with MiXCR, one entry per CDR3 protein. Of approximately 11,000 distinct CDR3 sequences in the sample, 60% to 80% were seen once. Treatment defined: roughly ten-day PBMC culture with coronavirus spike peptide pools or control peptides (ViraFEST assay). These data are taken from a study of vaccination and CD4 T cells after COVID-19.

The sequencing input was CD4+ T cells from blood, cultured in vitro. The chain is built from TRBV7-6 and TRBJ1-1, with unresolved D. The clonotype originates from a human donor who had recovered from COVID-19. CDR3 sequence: CASSSTTGNTEAFF. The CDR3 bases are TGTGCCAGCAGCTCAACGACCGGGAACACTGAAGCTTTCTTT.